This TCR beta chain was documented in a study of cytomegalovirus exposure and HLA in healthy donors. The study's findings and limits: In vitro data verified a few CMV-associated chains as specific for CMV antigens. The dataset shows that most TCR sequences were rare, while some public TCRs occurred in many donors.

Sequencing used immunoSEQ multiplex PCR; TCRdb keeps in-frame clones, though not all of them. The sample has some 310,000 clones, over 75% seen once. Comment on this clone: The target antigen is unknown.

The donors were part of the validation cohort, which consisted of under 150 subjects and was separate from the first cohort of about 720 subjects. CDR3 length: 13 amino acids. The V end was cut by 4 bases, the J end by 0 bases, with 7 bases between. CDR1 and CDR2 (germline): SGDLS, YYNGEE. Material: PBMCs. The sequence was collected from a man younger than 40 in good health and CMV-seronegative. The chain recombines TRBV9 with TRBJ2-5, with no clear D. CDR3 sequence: CASSPVYQETQYF. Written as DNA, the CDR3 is TGTGCCAGCAGCCCCGTCTACCAAGAGACCCAGTACTTC.